The source of this T cell receptor beta chain is a study of cytomegalovirus exposure and HLA in healthy donors. PCR amplification relied on 60 Vbeta primers (plus 13 Jbeta primers). Libraries were prepared by immunoSEQ multiplex PCR; TCRdb keeps only in-frame clonotypes and omits some of them. The sample contains 150,000 to 200,000 clones, around 80% of which appear only once. Germline assignment: CDR1 MGHRA and CDR2 YSYEKL. This CDR3 is built from 17 residues. Trimming pared 1 base from V and 0 bases from J, leaving 14 bases between. The sequence came from a human donor in good health. This chain uses TRBV4-1 with TRBJ2-3, with TRBD2 as a possible D gene (5 bases). Source material: PBMCs. The CDR3 region is CASSQVFSGESTDTQYF. The CDR3 nucleotides are TGCGCCAGCAGCCAAGTTTTTTCCGGGGAAAGCACAGATACGCAGTATTTT.